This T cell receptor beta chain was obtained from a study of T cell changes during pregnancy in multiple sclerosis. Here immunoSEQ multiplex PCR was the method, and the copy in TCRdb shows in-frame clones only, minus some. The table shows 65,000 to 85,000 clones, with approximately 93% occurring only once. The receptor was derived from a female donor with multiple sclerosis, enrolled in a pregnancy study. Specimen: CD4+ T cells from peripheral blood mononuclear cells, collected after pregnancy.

CDR3 amino acids: CASSWTGERDGYTF. The CDR3, as DNA: TGTGCCAGCAGTTGGACAGGGGAAAGAGATGGCTACACCTTC. This chain links TRBV28 with TRBJ1-2; 9 bases agree with TRBD1. This CDR3 has 14 amino acids. After removal of 4 bases from V and 6 bases from J, the junction contained 6 bases not matched to a gene. CDR1 is MDHEN and CDR2 is SYDVKM in the germline V gene.